A single sample gave rise to the 27 T cell receptor beta chains below, sequenced in a study of T cells in Graves' hyperthyroidism and ophthalmopathy. Researchers took RNA transcripts and amplified the TCR beta CDR3 regions from them. HTBI primers drove first-round RT-PCR of the TCR CDR3. Via MiXCR, TCRdb re-called the multiplex PCR reads, giving one row per CDR3 protein. The sample yields around 500,000 distinct CDR3 sequences, around an eighth seen once. Sequenced sample: blood. These receptors originate from a woman aged 18-29 years with Graves' hyperthyroidism.

The table lists this clonotype with many counts. This chain joins TRBV20-1 and TRBJ2-1, with a tentative D call TRBD2 (6 bases). Germline V gives CDR1 DFQATT, CDR2 SNEGSKA (reference sequence). V was clipped by 1 base and J by 6 bases, with 10 bases between them. The CDR3 length is 13 residues. The CDR3 nucleotides are TGCAGTGCTAGAGCCGGGAGATTCAATGAGCAGTTCTTC. It encodes CSARAGRFNEQFF.

Many counts were recorded for this clonotype. The V and J genes are TRBV7-9 and TRBJ2-3; 10 nucleotides align to TRBD1. There are 17 residues in the CDR3. The V gene's germline CDR1 is SEHNR and CDR2 FQNEAQ (reference sequence). V shed 7 bases, J shed 1 base, and the junction held 11 bases outside the gene matches. CDR3 sequence reads: CASTNRDRGWGTDTQYF. In DNA, the CDR3 is TGTGCCAGCACCAACCGGGACAGGGGCTGGGGCACAGATACGCAGTATTTT.

The rearrangement uses TRBV7-9 and TRBJ2-7, with D possibly matching TRBD2 (6 bases). This CDR3 spans 13 amino acids. Germline V CDR1 and CDR2: SEHNR, FQNEAQ (reference sequence). The V gene lost 5 bases and the J gene lost 5 bases, with 13 bases spanning the gap. The CDR3 sequence is CASSAGTYHEQYF. The CDR3 coding sequence is TGTGCCAGCAGCGCCGGGACTTACCACGAGCAGTACTTC.

On this clonotype itself: One base away lies a much larger clone, so this may be a sequencing read error. This chain joins TRBV19 and TRBJ1-4; TRBD1 might be the D (5 bases). The CDR3 loop spans 10 amino acids. Germline V lookup: CDR1 LNHDA, CDR2 SQIVND (reference sequence). Between the trimmed V and J ends, which lost 9 bases and 12 bases, there was a span of 11 bases. The CDR3 spells CASRRGELFF. In nucleotides, the CDR3 is TGTGCCAGCCGGAGGGGAGAACTGTTTTTT.

The J gene is TRBJ2-3, the V gene TRBV5-6, with 9 bases identical to TRBD2. The germline V gene has CDR1 SGHDT and CDR2 YYEEEE. V gave up 2 bases and J gave up 6 bases; unmatched junction bases: 7. The CDR3 is made up of 15 amino acids. Written as DNA, the CDR3 is TGTGCCAGCAGCTTCCGACGGACTAGCGTCGATACGCAGTATTTT. It encodes CASSFRRTSVDTQYF.

Ten or more counts support this clonotype. The J gene is TRBJ1-6, the V gene TRBV28, with 8 bases identical to TRBD1. This CDR3 contains 16 residues. Germline values: CDR1 MDHEN, CDR2 SYDVKM. Germline trimming cut 4 bases from V and 9 bases from J; bases unmatched to any gene: 11. The CDR3 DNA reads TGTGCCAGCAGTTCCCCCGGACAGGGCCTCGTTTCACCCCTCCACTTT. Its translation is CASSSPGQGLVSPLHF. Full variable domain (remainder filled in from reference TRBV28 and TRBJ1-6): DVKVTQSSRYLVKRTGEKVFLECVQDMDHENMFWYRQDPGLGLRLIYFSYDVKMKEKGDIPEGYSVSREKKERFSLILESASTNQTSMYLCASSSPGQGLVSPLHFGNGTRLTVT.

This chain links TRBV10-2 with TRBJ1-5; D is perhaps TRBD1 (5 bases). Germline V gene data show CDR1 as WSHSY and CDR2 as SAAADI. CDR3 length: 14 amino acids. Trimming removed 2 bases at V and 7 bases at J, with 12 bases between. The CDR3 DNA is TGCGCCAGCAGTGAGAACCAGGAGGGGCAGCCCCAGCATTTT. It specifies CASSENQEGQPQHF.

This clonotype was seen repeatedly, ten times or more. V and J are TRBV12-3 or TRBV12-4 and TRBJ1-1; 7 bases match TRBD1. CDR3 length equals 14 residues. The trim removed 3 bases at V and 6 bases at J, leaving 7 bases unmatched. The CDR3 DNA reads TGTGCCAGCAGTTTCAGACAGGGAAAGTCTGAAGCTTTCTTT. Translating it yields CASSFRQGKSEAFF.

The rearrangement uses TRBV5-1 and TRBJ2-7, with TRBD2 matching 16 bases. CDR3 length: 20 residues. V gave up 6 bases and J gave up 2 bases; unmatched junction bases: 17. The germline CDR1 and CDR2 sequences are SGHRS and YFSETQ. The CDR3 sequence: CASTTTPGLAGGPKTYEQYF. In nucleotides, the CDR3 is TGCGCCAGCACGACGACGCCGGGACTAGCGGGAGGGCCGAAAACCTACGAGCAGTACTTC.

This clonotype appeared many times. The rearrangement uses TRBV20-1 and TRBJ2-5; D is unresolved. Trimming stripped 0 bases from V and 5 bases from J, with 13 bases between. The CDR3 is 14 amino acids. The germline V gene has CDR1 DFQATT and CDR2 SNEGSKA (reference sequence). CDR3 nucleotides: TGCAGTGCTAGAGATAGGATCACGAGGGAGACCCAGTACTTC. Translating gives CSARDRITRETQYF.

This clonotype was recorded at least ten times. The chain links TRBV20-1 to TRBJ1-5; tentative D call: TRBD1 (5 bases). CDR3 length: 16 amino acids. Germline CDR1 DFQATT, CDR2 SNEGSKA (reference sequence). Trimming pared 0 bases from V and 7 bases from J, leaving 19 bases between. In nucleotides, the CDR3 is TGCAGTGCTAGAGACAGCGGGCGATCGGGGGGACAGCCCCAGCATTTT. It translates to CSARDSGRSGGQPQHF.

This clonotype came up a few times. The rearrangement joins TRBV6-2 or TRBV6-3 to TRBJ1-2; D remains ambiguous. Germline CDR1 and CDR2: MNHEY and SVGEGT. V was shortened by 2 bases and J by 4 bases, with 5 bases between the two germline ends. The CDR3 is made up of 12 amino acids. Written as DNA, the CDR3 is TGTGCCAGCAGTTACCAACTCTATGGCTACACCTTC. Protein: CASSYQLYGYTF.

This chain connects TRBV6-1 to TRBJ2-1, with a tentative D call TRBD2 (6 bases). Germline-derived CDR1 and CDR2 are MNHNS and SASEGT. V was pared by 10 bases and J by 0 bases, with 22 bases between. This CDR3 has 17 residues. DNA for the CDR3: TGTGCCACCCGAAAGGAGGGAGCGGGTGCCTCCTACAATGAGCAGTTCTTC. It is translated as CATRKEGAGASYNEQFF.

This clonotype was found many times. The chain has TRBV24-1 and TRBJ2-3; 7 bases map to TRBD1. Per germline, CDR1 KGHDR and CDR2 SFDVKD. The V gene end was trimmed by 7 bases and the J gene end by 3 bases; junction bases not matched to a gene: 6. The CDR3 totals 14 residues. The CDR3 region has the DNA TGTGCCACCAGAGAGACAGGGATAACAGATACGCAGTATTTT. The encoded protein is CATRETGITDTQYF.

This clonotype was seen repeatedly, ten times or more. The genes are TRBV5-1 and TRBJ1-4; no firm D call. The CDR3 is made up of 15 amino acids. Germline V lookup: CDR1 SGHRS, CDR2 YFSETQ. V was trimmed by 4 bases and J by 3 bases, leaving 13 bases between them. The DNA of the CDR3 is TGCGCCAGCAGCCCTCTGGGAGCAGCTAATGAAAAACTGTTTTTT. This translates into CASSPLGAANEKLFF.

The V call is TRBV11-1, the J call TRBJ2-3, with D maybe TRBD1 (5 bases). CDR1 is SGHAT and CDR2 is FQDESV in the germline V gene (reference sequence). V was clipped by 1 base and J by 5 bases, with 10 bases between them. This CDR3 contains 14 residues. The CDR3 spells CASSLGQSRDTQYF. The CDR3, as DNA: TGTGCCAGCAGCTTAGGACAGTCGAGAGATACGCAGTATTTT.

This clonotype occurred many times. The chain combines TRBV5-1 with TRBJ2-1, with 8 bases matching TRBD2. J gave up 7 bases and V 0 bases, and 9 bases lay outside the gene matches. This CDR3 is built from 16 residues. Germline V gene lookup returns CDR1 SGHRS and CDR2 YFSETQ. The DNA for the CDR3 is TGCGCCAGCAGCTTGGGGACTAGCAGTCTGGGGAATGAGCAGTTCTTC. This translates into CASSLGTSSLGNEQFF. The full variable domain, with the rest looked up from reference TRBV5-1 and TRBJ2-1, is KAGVTQTPRYLIKTRGQQVTLSCSPISGHRSVSWYQQTPGQGLQFLFEYFSETQRNKGNFPGRFSGRQFSNSRSEMNVSTLELGDSALYLCASSLGTSSLGNEQFFGPGTRLTVL.

This clonotype was counted ten times or more. The CDR3 DNA follows: TGTGCCAGCTCACCCCCCCGGGGCCAACTGGAGACCCAGTACTTC. It is translated as CASSPPRGQLETQYF. The chain links TRBV18 to TRBJ2-5; the D call may be TRBD1 or TRBD2 (5 bases each). Trimming removed 3 bases from V and 5 bases from J, with 16 bases in between. The length of the CDR3 is 15 residues. The V gene's germline CDR1 is KGHSH and CDR2 LQKENI.

The sample holds a few counts of this clonotype. The chain is built from TRBV20-1 and TRBJ2-7, with D hard to call. Trimming removed 6 bases from V and 3 bases from J, with 18 bases in between. The CDR3 loop spans 14 amino acids. The V gene's germline CDR1 is DFQATT and CDR2 SNEGSKA (reference sequence). CDR3 in DNA: TGCAGTGCGATGCCCGCGGTGGGAATCTACGAGCAGTACTTC. Protein sequence: CSAMPAVGIYEQYF.

This clonotype was observed many times. CDR3 protein: CASTPERSTDTQYF. CDR3 sequence (DNA): TGTGCCAGCACCCCCGAGAGAAGCACAGATACGCAGTATTTT. The chain is built from TRBV12-3 or TRBV12-4 and TRBJ2-3, with D unclear. V lost 7 bases, J lost 0 bases, and 11 bases lay in between. The CDR3 loop spans 14 amino acids.

This clonotype was observed many times. The genes are TRBV6-1 and TRBJ1-4, with D possibly TRBD1 on 6 matching bases. V was pared by 6 bases and J by 7 bases, with 24 bases between. The length of the CDR3 is 17 residues. Germline V CDR1 and CDR2: MNHNS, SASEGT. CDR3 amino acids: CASSLGQGYLTGEKLFF. DNA for the CDR3: TGTGCCAGCAGCCTCGGGCAGGGGTATCTTACAGGTGAAAAACTGTTTTTT.

The chain uses TRBV9 and TRBJ1-2, with TRBD1 matching 10 bases. The germline CDR1 and CDR2 sequences are SGDLS and YYNGEE. The CDR3 consists of 15 residues. J was trimmed by 5 bases and V by 7 bases; bases with no gene match: 11. The CDR3 DNA follows: TGTGCCAGCGCCGATCCGGGACAGGGGAAGTATGGCTACACCTTC. Amino acid sequence: CASADPGQGKYGYTF.

This clonotype occurred many times. The chain carries TRBV6-1 and TRBJ1-4; perhaps TRBD1 as D (6 bases). CDR3 length equals 15 residues. Between the trimmed V and J ends, which lost 5 bases and 5 bases, there was a span of 15 bases. Per the germline V gene, CDR1 is MNHNS and CDR2 is SASEGT. As DNA, the CDR3 is TGTGCCAGCAGTCTTACCGGGACACAGAATGAAAAACTGTTTTTT. Residues: CASSLTGTQNEKLFF.

This clonotype was seen more than once but under ten times. V usage is TRBV5-5 and J usage is TRBJ2-1, with TRBD2 matching over 7 bases. Trimming took 0 bases from V and 6 from J; bases not matched to a gene: 3. CDR3 length: 14 amino acids. Per the germline V gene, CDR1 is SGHKS and CDR2 is YYEKEE (reference sequence). The CDR3 spells CASSLGTSINEQFF. Here the CDR3 DNA reads TGTGCCAGCAGCTTGGGGACTAGTATCAATGAGCAGTTCTTC.

This clonotype was observed at least ten times. This chain joins TRBV18 and TRBJ1-5, with 9 positions matching TRBD1. From germline, CDR1 is KGHSH and CDR2 LQKENI. The J segment lost 4 bases and the V segment lost 6 bases, leaving 4 bases of the junction unmatched. The CDR3 spans 14 residues. The CDR3 reads CASSRDRANQPQHF. In nucleotides, the CDR3 is TGTGCCAGCTCCCGGGACAGGGCTAATCAGCCCCAGCATTTT. Variable domain in full (rest from reference TRBV18 and TRBJ1-5): NAGVMQNPRHLVRRRGQEARLRCSPMKGHSHVYWYRQLPEEGLKFMVYLQKENIIDESGMPKERFSAEFPKEGPSILRIQQVVRGDSAAYFCASSRDRANQPQHFGDGTRLSIL.

This clonotype was seen many times. This rearrangement joins TRBV12-3 or TRBV12-4 to TRBJ2-1, with a weak D call TRBD2 (7 bases). The CDR3 runs to 16 residues. V was clipped by 2 bases and J by 2 bases, with 13 bases between them. The CDR3 DNA reads TGTGCCAGCAGTTTACGTGGCGGGGGCCCCTACAATGAGCAGTTCTTC. Its protein product is CASSLRGGGPYNEQFF.

This clonotype was observed at least ten times. The chain couples TRBV11-3 to TRBJ2-1; 15 nucleotides agree with TRBD2. Germline loops: CDR1 SGHNT, CDR2 YENEEA. The CDR3 runs to 16 residues. The V segment lost 4 bases and the J segment 10 bases; nucleotides outside the gene matches: 8. The CDR3 sequence is CASSSMAGLAGGEQFF. The CDR3 DNA follows: TGTGCCAGCAGCTCAATGGCAGGACTAGCGGGAGGGGAGCAGTTCTTC.